This TCR beta chain was recorded in a study of CD8+ T cells in alopecia areata. RNA extraction was followed by reverse transcription into cDNA, which acted as the sequencing template. Measured with immunoSEQ multiplex PCR; TCRdb has only the in-frame clones, and not every one. Of over 150,000 clones listed, less than 80% are singletons. This CDR3 spans 14 amino acids. The V gene end was trimmed by 3 bases and the J gene end by 0 bases; junction bases not matched to a gene: 2. Per the germline V gene, CDR1 is KGHSH and CDR2 is LQKENI. Study-wide findings and caveats: Higher clonality than in normal scalp was seen in lesional scalp, especially alopecia totalis/universalis. Both scalp clonality and the expanded CD8+ clones among the top 100 showed a significant decrease with tofacitinib. Many expanded lesional clones persisted during tofacitinib (in both scalp and blood).

A remark on this clone: Its antigen is undetermined.

Treatment indicated: oral pan-JAK inhibitor, 5-10 mg twice daily. Collection of lesional scalp punch biopsies and peripheral blood was performed in alopecia areata patients. This TCR was recovered from a human donor with alopecia areata. The V call is TRBV18, the J call TRBJ2-7, with 7 nucleotides matching TRBD2. Sequenced here: CD4+ T cells sorted from blood, sampled at week 24, from a patient treated with tofacitinib. CDR3: CASSPGGSSYEQYF. DNA for the CDR3: TGTGCCAGCTCACCCGGGGGGAGCTCCTACGAGCAGTACTTC.